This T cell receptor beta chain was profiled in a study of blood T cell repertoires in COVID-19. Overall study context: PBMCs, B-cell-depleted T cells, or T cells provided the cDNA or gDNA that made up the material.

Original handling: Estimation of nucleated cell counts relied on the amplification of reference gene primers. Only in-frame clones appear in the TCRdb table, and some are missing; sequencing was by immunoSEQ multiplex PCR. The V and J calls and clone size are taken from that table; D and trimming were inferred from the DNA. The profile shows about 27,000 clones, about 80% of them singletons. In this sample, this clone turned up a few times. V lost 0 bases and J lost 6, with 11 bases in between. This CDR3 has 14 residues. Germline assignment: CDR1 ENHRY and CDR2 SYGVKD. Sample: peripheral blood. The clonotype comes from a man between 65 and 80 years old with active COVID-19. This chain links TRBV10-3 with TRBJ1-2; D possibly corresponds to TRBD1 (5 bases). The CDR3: CAISESVGPDGYTF. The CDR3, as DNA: TGTGCCATCAGTGAGTCAGTGGGGCCGGATGGCTACACCTTC.